This is a list of T cell receptor beta chains from one sample in a study of regulatory T cells in long-lasting Graves disease. TCRdb analysed the multiplex PCR reads with MiXCR anew, one entry per CDR3 protein. Among about 300,000 distinct CDR3 sequences listed, roughly a fifth were seen once. Material: peripheral blood mononuclear cells (PBMCs), obtained when the disease was refractory, from a patient treated with antithyroid drugs. The receptors originated from a female donor with Graves disease. The CDR3 runs from the conserved cysteine through the conserved F or W. The D gene is left open where the match is weak. Part of the rows lack a size; the others show once, few, many or a class for expanded clones.

J: TRBJ1-5
D: .
V: TRBV2
size: many
DNA: TGTGCCAGCTCCATTCTGGACCTTAATCAGCCCCAGCATTTT
CDR3: CASSILDLNQPQHF

J: TRBJ1-1
D: .
V: TRBV10-2
size: .
DNA: TGCGCCAGCAGTGAGCAGGGAGGGACTGAAGCTTTCTTT
CDR3: CASSEQGGTEAFF

J: TRBJ2-7
D: .
V: TRBV7-9
size: once
DNA: TGTGCCAGCAGCTTAGCAACGAGTCAGTTTCACGAGCAGTACTTC
CDR3: CASSLATSQFHEQYF

J: TRBJ1-3
D: .
V: TRBV20-1
size: .
DNA: TGCAGTGCTAGAGAGAACAGGTGGAGGGACTCTGGAAACACCATATATTTT
CDR3: CSARENRWRDSGNTIYF

J: TRBJ2-7
D: .
V: TRBV29-1
size: few
DNA: TGCAGCGTTGAAGGGCAGGGGTTCTACGAGCAGTACTTC
CDR3: CSVEGQGFYEQYF

J: TRBJ2-7
D: .
V: TRBV4-3
size: .
DNA: TGCGCCAGCAGCCAAGCGGATTTTGACGCCTACGAGCAGTACTTC
CDR3: CASSQADFDAYEQYF

J: TRBJ1-2
D: .
V: TRBV6-2/TRBV6-3
size: few
DNA: TGTGCCAGCAGTTACGATCGATTCGGAGGTTACACCTTC
CDR3: CASSYDRFGGYTF

J: TRBJ1-2
D: .
V: TRBV12-3/TRBV12-4
size: many
DNA: TGTGCCAGCAGCCGACAGCTATATGGCTACACCTTC
CDR3: CASSRQLYGYTF

J: TRBJ2-6
D: .
V: TRBV6-1
size: .
DNA: TGTGCCAGCCGCAAAGGGGTTTTGTCTGGAACCAACGTCCTGACTTTC
CDR3: CASRKGVLSGTNVLTF

J: TRBJ2-2
D: .
V: TRBV28
size: many
DNA: TGTGCCAGCAGTTTTATTGGGGTCGGGGAGCTGTTTTTT
CDR3: CASSFIGVGELFF

J: TRBJ1-1
D: .
V: TRBV7-9
size: many
DNA: TGTGCCAGCAGCCACGATGGGACTGAAGCTTTCTTT
CDR3: CASSHDGTEAFF

J: TRBJ1-2
D: .
V: TRBV28
size: many
DNA: TGTGCCAGCAGTTTTGGGGGACAATATGGCTACACCTTC
CDR3: CASSFGGQYGYTF

J: TRBJ1-2
D: .
V: TRBV2
size: .
DNA: TGTGCCAGCAGTGAAGTAGGTCGGGAGGGGAACTATGGCTACACCTTC
CDR3: CASSEVGREGNYGYTF

J: TRBJ1-5
D: .
V: TRBV20-1
size: few
DNA: TGCAGTGCGGGGAGGGCGGTTGGGTGGGGGCCCCAGCATTTT
CDR3: CSAGRAVGWGPQHF

J: TRBJ2-3
D: .
V: TRBV28
size: few
DNA: TGTGCCAGCAGTCAGTTCCAGGGCCACACAGATACGCAGTATTTT
CDR3: CASSQFQGHTDTQYF

J: TRBJ2-2
D: .
V: TRBV6-5
size: .
DNA: TGTGCCAGCAGTTACTCGAGTAACAGGGTGAACACCGGGGAGCTGTTTTTT
CDR3: CASSYSSNRVNTGELFF

J: TRBJ1-1
D: .
V: TRBV18
size: many
DNA: TGTGCCAGCTCACTTGCGACCGAGCAGACTGAAGCTTTCTTT
CDR3: CASSLATEQTEAFF

J: TRBJ2-7
D: .
V: TRBV5-1
size: few
DNA: TGCGCCAGCAGCGCTCGACGGTTTCTCTACGAGCAGTACTTC
CDR3: CASSARRFLYEQYF

J: TRBJ2-3
D: TRBD2
V: TRBV6-2/TRBV6-3
size: .
DNA: TGTGCCAGCAGTTACACAGGTCCGGGACTAGCGGGAGCGCAGGACCATACAGATACGCAGTATTTT
CDR3: CASSYTGPGLAGAQDHTDTQYF

J: TRBJ2-4
D: .
V: TRBV13
size: .
DNA: TGTGCCAGCAGCTTAGCCCTCTCGGGTGAAGGCAAAAACATTCAGTACTTC
CDR3: CASSLALSGEGKNIQYF

J: TRBJ1-1
D: TRBD1
V: TRBV6-1
size: many
DNA: TGTGCCAGCAGTCGACAGGGATACACTGAAGCTTTCTTT
CDR3: CASSRQGYTEAFF

J: TRBJ2-7
D: .
V: TRBV5-1
size: many
DNA: TGCGCCAGCAGCTTGACCCCGTCTTCAGGCGAGCAGTACTTC
CDR3: CASSLTPSSGEQYF